These T cell receptor beta chains were read from a single sample in a study of T cell responses to AZD1222 COVID-19 vaccine. Measured with immunoSEQ multiplex PCR; TCRdb has only the in-frame clones, and not every one. The table shows over 110,000 clones, with 85% to 90% occurring only once. The source material was peripheral blood, sampled 28 days after the second AZD1222 dose. Receptor source: an adult who received the AZD1222 COVID-19 vaccine. CDR3s include the opening cysteine and the closing phenylalanine or tryptophan. D genes are given only for firm matches.

J: TRBJ1-3
V: TRBV2
D: TRBD1
DNA: TGTGCCAGCAGAGGACAGGAACTCTCTGGAAACACCATATATTTT
CDR3: CASRGQELSGNTIYF

J: TRBJ1-2
V: TRBV30
D: -
DNA: TGTGCCTGGAGTGAACAGGGCTGGGGCTACACCTTC
CDR3: CAWSEQGWGYTF

J: TRBJ2-5
V: TRBV27
D: -
DNA: TGTGCCAGCAGTTTTAGAGCGGCCCAAGAGACCCAGTACTTC
CDR3: CASSFRAAQETQYF

J: TRBJ2-2
V: TRBV7-2
D: -
DNA: TGTGCCAGCAGCCGCATCGTAGCGTCCGGGGAGCTGTTTTTT
CDR3: CASSRIVASGELFF

J: TRBJ2-7
V: TRBV18
D: -
DNA: TGTGCCAGCTCATCATCCCGATACGAGCAGTACTTC
CDR3: CASSSSRYEQYF

J: TRBJ1-1
V: TRBV28
D: -
DNA: TGTGCCAGCAGATCCGGGACATCGAAAGCTTTCTTT
CDR3: CASRSGTSKAFF

J: TRBJ1-4
V: TRBV21-1
D: -
DNA: TGTGCCAGCAGCAAAGGGGGGACAGGGTGTGTTTTTGAAAAACTGTTTTTT
CDR3: CASSKGGTGCVFEKLFF

J: TRBJ2-7
V: TRBV3-1/TRBV3-2
D: -
DNA: TGTGCCAGCAGCCAAGACGCCAGGAACGAGCAGTACTTC
CDR3: CASSQDARNEQYF

J: TRBJ2-6
V: TRBV6-5
D: -
DNA: TGTGCCAGCAGTCGCGGGGCCACTGGGGCCAACGTCCTGACTTTC
CDR3: CASSRGATGANVLTF

J: TRBJ2-5
V: TRBV29-1
D: -
DNA: TGCAGCGTTGTAGGTAGGGTTGAAGAGACCCAGTACTTC
CDR3: CSVVGRVEETQYF

J: TRBJ1-3
V: TRBV7-6
D: -
DNA: TGTGCCAGCAGCCTTTCCCATGTTGGAAACACCATATATTTT
CDR3: CASSLSHVGNTIYF

J: TRBJ2-2
V: TRBV7-2
D: TRBD2
DNA: TGTGCCAGCAGCTTGAGAACTAGCGGGAGGGTGTTTACCGGGGAGCTGTTTTTT
CDR3: CASSLRTSGRVFTGELFF

J: TRBJ1-5
V: TRBV7-4
D: TRBD1
DNA: TGTGCCAGCAGCTTGCCAACTCCCGACAGGGGCCTCCTTAGCAATCAGCCCCAGCATTTT
CDR3: CASSLPTPDRGLLSNQPQHF

J: TRBJ2-2
V: TRBV10-3
D: -
DNA: TGTGCCATCACCCCAGGCGCAGGGGAGCTGTTTTTT
CDR3: CAITPGAGELFF

J: TRBJ2-3
V: TRBV24-1
D: TRBD2
DNA: TGTGCCACCAGTGACCGCTCAGCGGGAGGACAAGATACGCAGTATTTT
CDR3: CATSDRSAGGQDTQYF

J: TRBJ2-2
V: TRBV20-1
D: TRBD2
DNA: TGCAGTGCTAGTTCTAGCGGGAGGAGGTTTAACGGGGAGCTGTTTTTT
CDR3: CSASSSGRRFNGELFF

J: TRBJ1-1
V: TRBV20-1
D: -
DNA: TGCAGTGCTGGACTAATTACTGAAGCTTTCTTT
CDR3: CSAGLITEAFF

J: TRBJ1-1
V: TRBV11-2
D: -
DNA: TGTGCCAGCAGCCCACGACAGTTGGGGAACACTGAAGCTTTCTTT
CDR3: CASSPRQLGNTEAFF

J: TRBJ2-7
V: TRBV15
D: TRBD2
DNA: TGTGCCACCAGGCCCGGGGGGGCTAGCGGCAGAACCTACGAGCAGTACTTC
CDR3: CATRPGGASGRTYEQYF

J: TRBJ2-1
V: TRBV11-2
D: -
DNA: TGTGCCAGCAGCTTAGGTGTGGTATACAATGAGCAGTTCTTC
CDR3: CASSLGVVYNEQFF

J: TRBJ1-1
V: TRBV27
D: TRBD1
DNA: TGTGCCAGCAGGCCGGGACAGGGAGGTTACACTGAAGCTTTCTTT
CDR3: CASRPGQGGYTEAFF

J: TRBJ2-3
V: TRBV7-8
D: TRBD2
DNA: TGTGCCAGCAGCTTAGTTGCGTGGGGGGGGCCTCTAGCGGGACCAGATACGCAGTATTTT
CDR3: CASSLVAWGGPLAGPDTQYF

J: TRBJ2-3
V: TRBV18
D: -
DNA: TGTGCCAGCTCACGTACAATTTCAGATACGCAGTATTTT
CDR3: CASSRTISDTQYF